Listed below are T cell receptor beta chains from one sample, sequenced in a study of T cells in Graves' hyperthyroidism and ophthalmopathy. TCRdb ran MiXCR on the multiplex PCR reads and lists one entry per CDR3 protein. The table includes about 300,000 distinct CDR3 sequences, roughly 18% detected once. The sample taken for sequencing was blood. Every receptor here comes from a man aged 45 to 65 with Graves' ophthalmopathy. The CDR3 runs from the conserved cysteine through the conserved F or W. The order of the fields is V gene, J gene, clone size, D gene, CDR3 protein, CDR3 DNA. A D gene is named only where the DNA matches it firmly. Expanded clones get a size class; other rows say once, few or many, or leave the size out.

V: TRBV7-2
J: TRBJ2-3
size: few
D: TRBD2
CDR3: CASSPGLAGVDTQYF
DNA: TGTGCCAGCAGCCCGGGACTAGCGGGAGTGGATACGCAGTATTTT

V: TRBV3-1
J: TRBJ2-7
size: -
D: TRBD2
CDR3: CASSQAGTNGRYEQYF
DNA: TGTGCCAGCAGCCAGGCCGGGACTAACGGGAGGTACGAGCAGTACTTC

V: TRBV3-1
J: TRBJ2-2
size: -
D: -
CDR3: CASRSDWNTGELFF
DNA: TGTGCCAGCAGGTCAGACTGGAACACCGGGGAGCTGTTTTTT

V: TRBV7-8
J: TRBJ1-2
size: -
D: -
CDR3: CASSLYRVERHGYTF
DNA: TGTGCCAGCAGTTTATACAGGGTGGAGAGGCATGGCTACACCTTC

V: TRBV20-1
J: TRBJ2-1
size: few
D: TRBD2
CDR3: CSASGAGLGSNEQFF
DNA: TGCAGTGCTAGCGGAGCGGGACTAGGTTCCAATGAGCAGTTCTTC

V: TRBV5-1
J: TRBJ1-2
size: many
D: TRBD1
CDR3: CASSPGTGSYGYTF
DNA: TGCGCCAGCAGCCCCGGGACAGGGTCCTATGGCTACACCTTC

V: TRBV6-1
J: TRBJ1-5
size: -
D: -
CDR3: CATTLSGQRPQHF
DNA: TGTGCCACCACCTTATCGGGCCAACGGCCCCAGCATTTT

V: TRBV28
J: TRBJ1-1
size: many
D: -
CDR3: CASSLLQGQAFF
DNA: TGTGCCAGCAGTTTATTACAGGGACAAGCTTTCTTT

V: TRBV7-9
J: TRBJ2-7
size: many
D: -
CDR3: CASSRGRSSYEQYF
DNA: TGTGCCAGCAGCCGAGGGCGGAGCTCCTACGAGCAGTACTTC

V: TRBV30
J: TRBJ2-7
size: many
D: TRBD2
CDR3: CAWSSGRHPDEQYF
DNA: TGTGCCTGGAGTAGCGGGAGACACCCGGACGAGCAGTACTTC

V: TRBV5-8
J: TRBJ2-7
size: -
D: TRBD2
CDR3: CASSGGRDYEQYF
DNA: TGTGCCAGCAGTGGCGGGAGAGATTACGAGCAGTACTTC

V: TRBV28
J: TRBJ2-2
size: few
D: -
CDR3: CASSLAVGGELFF
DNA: TGTGCCAGCAGTTTAGCTGTGGGCGGGGAGCTGTTTTTT

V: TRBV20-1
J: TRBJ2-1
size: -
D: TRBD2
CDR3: CSASPHRSGRAYNEQFF
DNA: TGCAGTGCTAGCCCCCACAGGAGCGGGAGGGCCTACAATGAGCAGTTCTTC

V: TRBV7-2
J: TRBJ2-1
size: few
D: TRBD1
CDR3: CASSPHGQALNEQFF
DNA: TGTGCCAGCAGCCCCCATGGACAGGCCCTCAATGAGCAGTTCTTC

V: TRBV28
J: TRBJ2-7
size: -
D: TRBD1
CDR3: CATQGASFSYEQYF
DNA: TGTGCCACGCAGGGGGCGAGTTTCTCCTACGAGCAGTACTTC

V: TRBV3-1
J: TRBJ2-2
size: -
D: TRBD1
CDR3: CASSKEQGIGELFF
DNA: TGTGCCAGCAGCAAAGAACAGGGGATCGGGGAGCTGTTTTTT

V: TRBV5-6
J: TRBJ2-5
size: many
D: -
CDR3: CASSSGTATETQYF
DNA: TGTGCCAGCAGCTCCGGGACTGCTACGGAGACCCAGTACTTC

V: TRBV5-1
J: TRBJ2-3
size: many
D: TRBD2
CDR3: CASSTSGRPDTQYF
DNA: TGCGCCAGCAGCACTAGCGGGAGGCCAGATACGCAGTATTTT

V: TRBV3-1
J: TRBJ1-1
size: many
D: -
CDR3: CASSPWTPGWNTEAFF
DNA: TGTGCCAGCAGCCCCTGGACGCCAGGTTGGAACACTGAAGCTTTCTTT

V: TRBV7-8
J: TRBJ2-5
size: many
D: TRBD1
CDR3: CASSVDRGETQYF
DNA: TGTGCCAGCAGCGTAGACAGGGGAGAGACCCAGTACTTC

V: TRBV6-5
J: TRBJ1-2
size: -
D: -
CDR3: CASSYSGPRRAQGGYTF
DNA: TGTGCCAGCAGTTATTCGGGTCCCAGGAGGGCCCAAGGAGGCTACACCTTC

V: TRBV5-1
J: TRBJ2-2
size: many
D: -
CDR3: CASSLSEGFAGELFF
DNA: TGCGCCAGCAGCTTGTCAGAGGGATTTGCCGGGGAGCTGTTTTTT

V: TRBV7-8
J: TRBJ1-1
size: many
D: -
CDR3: CASSLAQGGGTEAFF
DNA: TGTGCCAGCAGCTTAGCGCAAGGAGGGGGCACTGAAGCTTTCTTT

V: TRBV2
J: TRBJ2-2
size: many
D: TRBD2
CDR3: CASSPGLANTGELFF
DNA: TGTGCCAGCAGCCCAGGACTAGCGAACACCGGGGAGCTGTTTTTT

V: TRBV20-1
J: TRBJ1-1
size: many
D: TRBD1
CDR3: CSARGQGQGAEAFF
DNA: TGCAGTGCTAGGGGACAGGGCCAAGGGGCTGAAGCTTTCTTT

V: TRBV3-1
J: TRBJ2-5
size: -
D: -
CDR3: CASSSRGESYF
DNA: TGTGCCAGCAGCTCCCGTGGCGAGTCTTACTTC